The 29 T cell receptor beta chains presented below share a single source sample, sequenced in a study of blood T cell repertoires in COVID-19. Some clones are missing from TCRdb's copy, which holds only in-frame ones; the method was immunoSEQ multiplex PCR. Among under 400,000 clones listed, around 87% were seen once. Sequencing was performed on PBMCs or T cells enriched from blood (not recorded which). All receptors come from a man in his forties in a cohort exposed to, infected with or recovered from COVID-19 (not recorded which).

This sequence joins TRBV27 and TRBJ2-5, with TRBD1 identical over 8 bases. This CDR3 is built from 16 residues. Germline V gene lookup returns CDR1 MNHEY and CDR2 SMNVEV (reference sequence). Unmatched junction bases numbered 8, after V lost 0 bases and J lost 5 bases. DNA for the CDR3: TGTGCCAGCAGTTTATCGGTCAGGGGGCGCGGGGAGACCCAGTACTTC. It is translated as CASSLSVRGRGETQYF.

The chain has TRBV19 and TRBJ2-2; 12 nucleotides match TRBD2. The germline V gene has CDR1 LNHDA and CDR2 SQIVND (reference sequence). J lost 6 bases, V lost 0 bases, and 8 bases had no gene match. This CDR3 is built from 18 residues. The CDR3 region is CASSIDPLTSGGSGELFF. The CDR3 DNA is TGTGCCAGTAGTATAGATCCGCTGACTAGCGGGGGCTCCGGGGAGCTGTTTTTT.

This sequence joins TRBV30 and TRBJ1-2; maybe TRBD1 (5 bases). The V and J ends lost 5 bases and 1 base respectively, with 8 bases between them. Germline CDR1 GTSNPN, CDR2 SVGIG (reference sequence). The length of the CDR3 is 12 residues. This chain's CDR3 is CAWETDNYGYTF. DNA for the CDR3: TGTGCCTGGGAGACAGATAACTATGGCTACACCTTC.

V is TRBV6-1 and J is TRBJ1-6; a weak D match, TRBD1 (5 bases). The length of the CDR3 is 12 residues. Germline V gives CDR1 MNHNS, CDR2 SASEGT. V lost 6 bases and J 8 bases, leaving 8 bases between the germline ends. CDR3 in amino acids: CASRQGDSPLHF. In DNA, the CDR3 is TGTGCCAGCAGACAAGGGGATTCACCCCTCCACTTT.

V gene TRBV7-8 combines with J gene TRBJ1-5; D is undetermined. Germline CDR1 and CDR2: SGHVS and FQNEAQ. The CDR3 runs 17 residues. V was cut by 1 base and J by 5 bases, with 18 bases left in between. The CDR3 loop reads CASSLGIGWASDQPQHF. CDR3 bases: TGTGCCAGCAGCTTAGGTATTGGGTGGGCTTCGGATCAGCCCCAGCATTTT.

The chain combines TRBV18 with TRBJ1-1, with 10 bases that match TRBD1. The junction had 8 bases not matched to a gene; V was cut back by 4 bases and J by 6 bases. This CDR3 has 15 residues. The V gene's germline CDR1 is KGHSH and CDR2 LQKENI. Here the CDR3 DNA reads TGTGCCAGCTCACACTCGGGACAGGGGTTCCCTGAAGCTTTCTTT. Translated: CASSHSGQGFPEAFF.

V usage is TRBV5-6 and J usage is TRBJ1-2; TRBD1 aligns across 7 bases. The CDR3 sequence is 13 residues long. Looked up from germline, CDR1 is SGHDT and CDR2 is YYEEEE. Trimming cost V 5 bases and J 2 bases; bases outside gene matches: 3. Here the CDR3 DNA reads TGTGCCAGCAGTTGGACAGGCAACTATGGCTACACCTTC. Its protein is CASSWTGNYGYTF.

The rearrangement links TRBV10-3 to TRBJ1-2; TRBD1 matches at 9 bases. The CDR3 is made up of 16 amino acids. V was clipped by 4 bases and J by 1 base; unmatched bases: 7. Germline V CDR1 and CDR2: ENHRY, SYGVKD. The CDR3 spells CAISVGTGQLNYGYTF. DNA for the CDR3: TGTGCCATCAGTGTGGGGACAGGGCAACTTAACTATGGCTACACCTTC.

This chain connects TRBV2 to TRBJ1-2, with D unresolved. CDR1 is SNHLY, CDR2 FYNNEI, per germline. V gave up 5 bases and J gave up 12 bases, with 13 bases separating them. This CDR3 contains 11 residues. CDR3 region: CASSREPRDTF. The DNA for the CDR3 is TGTGCCAGCAGTAGGGAGCCGCGGGACACCTTC.

This clone was seen just once. V usage is TRBV3-1 (or the pseudogene TRBV3-2) and J usage is TRBJ1-3, with D possibly being TRBD1 (5 bases). The CDR3 contains 14 residues. The V end was cut by 4 bases, the J end by 3 bases, with 10 bases between. Looked up from germline, CDR1 is LGHDT and CDR2 is YNNKEL (reference sequence). CDR3 DNA: TGTGCCAGCAGCCGGGGGGGGAGTGGAAACACCATATATTTT. Amino acids: CASSRGGSGNTIYF.

The chain recombines TRBV29-1 with TRBJ2-1, with 10 nucleotides matching TRBD2. Germline CDR1 SQVTM, CDR2 ANQGSEA. V lost 3 bases, J lost 4 bases, and 6 bases stayed unmatched. The CDR3 is made up of 15 amino acids. Written as DNA, the CDR3 is TGCAGCGTTGAGGGCAAGCGGGAGGGTTACAATGAGCAGTTCTTC. Translating it yields CSVEGKREGYNEQFF.

The chain joins TRBV5-4 to TRBJ2-1; 8 bases are shared with TRBD2. The germline CDR1 and CDR2 sequences are SGHNT and YYREEE (reference sequence). V trimming: 1 base; J trimming: 4 bases; junction bases outside the gene matches: 10. The CDR3 is 17 residues long. This CDR3 is CASSLLWAGGRYNEQFF. DNA of the CDR3: TGTGCCAGCAGCTTGTTGTGGGCGGGAGGACGATACAATGAGCAGTTCTTC.

The chain uses TRBV6-5 and TRBJ1-2; the match to TRBD1 covers 7 bases. Germline trimming cut 6 bases from V and 3 bases from J; bases unmatched to any gene: 4. The CDR3 runs to 13 residues. Germline V lookup: CDR1 MNHEY, CDR2 SVGAGI. The CDR3 loop is CASSRTGDYGYTF. CDR3 DNA sequence: TGTGCCAGCAGCAGGACAGGTGACTATGGCTACACCTTC.

The genes are TRBV5-5 and TRBJ2-5; the match to TRBD1 covers 9 bases. In germline, CDR1 is SGHKS, CDR2 YYEKEE (reference sequence). Losses at the gene ends were 4 bases for V and 0 bases for J; bases not matched to a gene: 7. The CDR3 totals 16 residues. CDR3 in amino acids: CASSRPGTGYQETQYF. The CDR3 nucleotides are TGTGCCAGCAGCCGCCCCGGGACAGGGTACCAAGAGACCCAGTACTTC.

V and J are TRBV30 and TRBJ1-1; weak D call: TRBD1 (5 bases). Germline V CDR1 and CDR2: GTSNPN, SVGIG (reference sequence). V lost 1 base and J 1 base, leaving 7 bases between the germline ends. The CDR3 length is 13 residues. The CDR3 coding sequence is TGTGCCTGGAGTGGACAGCCGAACACTGAAGCTTTCTTT. As protein: CAWSGQPNTEAFF.

The table lists this clone with a count of one. This sequence joins TRBV19 and TRBJ2-3; D unclear. The germline gives CDR1 LNHDA, CDR2 SQIVND (reference sequence). The CDR3 consists of 13 residues. Trimming took 5 bases from V and 6 from J, leaving 12 bases between them. For the CDR3, the DNA is TGTGCCAGTAGTTTCCGGGTGGGTGATACGCAGTATTTT. The encoded protein is CASSFRVGDTQYF.

The rearrangement joins TRBV7-9 to TRBJ1-4; 8 bases line up with TRBD1. This CDR3 has 15 amino acids. V shed 4 bases, J shed 4 bases, and the junction held 5 bases outside the gene matches. Germline loops: CDR1 SEHNR, CDR2 FQNEAQ (reference sequence). The CDR3 is CASSSRDRSNEKLFF. DNA of the CDR3: TGTGCCAGCAGCTCCCGGGACAGGAGTAATGAAAAACTGTTTTTT.

The rearrangement links TRBV19 to TRBJ2-7, with a weak D call TRBD2 (6 bases). CDR1 and CDR2 from the germline V gene are LNHDA and SQIVND (reference sequence). The CDR3 consists of 14 residues. The germline V and J ends were trimmed by 3 bases and 5 bases, with 14 bases remaining between them. CDR3 DNA: TGTGCCAGTAGTATTGGCGGGATACGACACGAGCAGTACTTC. Translation gives CASSIGGIRHEQYF.

The chain is built from TRBV9 and TRBJ2-2; D not resolved. CDR3 length: 16 residues. Germline CDR1 SGDLS, CDR2 YYNGEE. V dropped 0 bases and J dropped 0 bases, with 9 bases sitting between them. CDR3 sequence reads: CASSVGIGTNTGELFF. The CDR3 DNA reads TGTGCCAGCAGCGTAGGAATCGGTACGAACACCGGGGAGCTGTTTTTT.

The gene calls are TRBV20-1 and TRBJ2-4, with TRBD2 matching 8 bases. CDR1 is DFQATT, CDR2 SNEGSKA, per germline (reference sequence). V lost 3 bases, J lost 5 bases, and 3 bases stayed unmatched. The CDR3 loop spans 13 amino acids. CDR3 residues: CSASSSGENIQYF. CDR3 in DNA: TGCAGTGCTAGTAGTAGCGGGGAAAACATTCAGTACTTC.

This chain links TRBV5-6 with TRBJ1-1; a possible D gene is TRBD1 (5 bases). The germline V gene encodes CDR1 SGHDT and CDR2 YYEEEE. CDR3 length: 14 amino acids. The V and J ends lost 1 base and 2 bases respectively, with 9 bases between them. CDR3 DNA sequence: TGTGCCAGCAGCTTGAAACAGGAAAACACTGAAGCTTTCTTT. Translation: CASSLKQENTEAFF.

DNA of the CDR3: TGTGCCAGCAGCCCGCCCGGGACTAGCCGGAATGAGCAGTTCTTC. Protein sequence: CASSPPGTSRNEQFF. This chain links TRBV5-4 with TRBJ2-1, with 9 positions matching TRBD2. The germline V gene has CDR1 SGHNT and CDR2 YYREEE (reference sequence). The CDR3 is 15 residues long. V gave up 4 bases and J gave up 7 bases; unmatched junction bases: 9. The full variable domain, with the rest looked up from reference TRBV5-4 and TRBJ2-1, is ETGVTQSPTHLIKTRGQQVTLRCSSQSGHNTVSWYQQALGQGPQFIFQYYREEENGRGNFPPRFSGLQFPNYSSELNVNALELDDSALYLCASSPPGTSRNEQFFGPGTRLTVL.

The chain has TRBV18 and TRBJ2-1; D possibly corresponds to TRBD2 (6 bases). Trimming cost V 0 bases and J 8 bases, with 14 bases left between them. Germline CDR1 is KGHSH and CDR2 is LQKENI. This CDR3 comprises 15 residues. CDR3 residues: CASSPPGGMTDEQFF. The DNA for the CDR3 is TGTGCCAGCTCACCACCGGGCGGGATGACCGATGAGCAGTTCTTC.

The genes are TRBV18 and TRBJ2-1; no definite D call. The CDR3 loop spans 14 amino acids. Germline values: CDR1 KGHSH, CDR2 LQKENI. V was shortened by 3 bases and J by 6 bases, with 12 bases between the two germline ends. This CDR3 reads CASSPVSITNEQFF. DNA of the CDR3: TGTGCCAGCTCACCCGTGAGTATCACCAATGAGCAGTTCTTC.

This rearrangement joins TRBV27 to TRBJ2-2; 7 nucleotides line up with TRBD2. V was pared by 6 bases and J by 5 bases, with 6 bases of the junction left unmatched. The CDR3 runs to 14 residues. Germline V gives CDR1 MNHEY, CDR2 SMNVEV (reference sequence). The CDR3 nucleotides read TGTGCCAGCAGGGAGGGAGGGCTTACCGGGGAGCTGTTTTTT. It specifies CASREGGLTGELFF.

The chain uses TRBV10-1 and TRBJ2-5; weak D call: TRBD2 (5 bases). This CDR3 contains 15 residues. From germline, CDR1 is WNHNN and CDR2 SYGVQD (reference sequence). The ends were cut back, 1 base at V and 5 bases at J, with 14 bases in the middle. CDR3 sequence (DNA): TGCGCCAGCAGTGAGTTAGTGGGAGCAAGGGAGACCCAGTACTTC. It encodes CASSELVGARETQYF.

This chain connects TRBV10-2 to TRBJ2-4, with a tentative D call TRBD2 (6 bases). This CDR3 comprises 16 residues. Germline loops: CDR1 WSHSY, CDR2 SAAADI. V was shortened by 2 bases and J by 3 bases, with 14 bases between the two germline ends. The CDR3 protein is CASSESWRGGKNIQYF. DNA of the CDR3: TGCGCCAGCAGTGAGAGTTGGAGGGGAGGCAAAAACATTCAGTACTTC.

V is TRBV15 and J is TRBJ2-1; D is perhaps TRBD2 (6 bases). The CDR3 has 15 amino acids. CDR1 and CDR2 (germline): LNHNV, YYDKDF (reference sequence). V lost 0 bases and J 2 bases, leaving 8 bases between the germline ends. CDR3: CATSRERGTYNEQFF. CDR3 sequence (DNA): TGTGCCACCAGCAGAGAACGCGGGACCTACAATGAGCAGTTCTTC.

The CDR3 DNA follows: TGTGCCAGCAGCCCGGGACTACTAAACTATGGCTACACCTTC. The encoded protein is CASSPGLLNYGYTF. This chain joins TRBV5-4 and TRBJ1-2; maybe TRBD1 (5 bases). V was trimmed by 4 bases and J by 2 bases, leaving 12 bases between them. Germline CDR1 and CDR2: SGHNT and YYREEE (reference sequence). The CDR3 has 14 amino acids.